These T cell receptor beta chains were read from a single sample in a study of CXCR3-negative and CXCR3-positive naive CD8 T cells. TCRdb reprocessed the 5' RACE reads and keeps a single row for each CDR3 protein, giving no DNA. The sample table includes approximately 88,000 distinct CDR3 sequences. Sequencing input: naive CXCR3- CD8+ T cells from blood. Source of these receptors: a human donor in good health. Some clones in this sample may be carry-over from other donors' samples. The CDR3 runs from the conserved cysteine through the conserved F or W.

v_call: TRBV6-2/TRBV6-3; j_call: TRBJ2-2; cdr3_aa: CASRWFDRGYTGELFF
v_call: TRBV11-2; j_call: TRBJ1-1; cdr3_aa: CASSPPAVGAFF
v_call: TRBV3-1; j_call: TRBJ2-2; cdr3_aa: CASSQDTRPPDTGELFF
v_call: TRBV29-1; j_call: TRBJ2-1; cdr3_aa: CSVESWSAANLISYNEQFF
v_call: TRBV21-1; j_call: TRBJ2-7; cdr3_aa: CASSKPRLGTANYEQYF
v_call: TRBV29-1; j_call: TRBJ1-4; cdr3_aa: CSVASREKLFF
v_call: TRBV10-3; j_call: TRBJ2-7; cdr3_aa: CAISETIYEQYF
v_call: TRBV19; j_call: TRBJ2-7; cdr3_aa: CASRGPGAYEQYF
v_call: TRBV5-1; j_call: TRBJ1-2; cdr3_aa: CASSLPGGFDGYTF
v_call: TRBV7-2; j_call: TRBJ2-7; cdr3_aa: CASSLGIWRALPYEQYF
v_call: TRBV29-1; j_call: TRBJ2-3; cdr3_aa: CSVLSPYGVTDTQYF
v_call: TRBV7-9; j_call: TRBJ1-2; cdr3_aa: CASSPGVVDGYTF
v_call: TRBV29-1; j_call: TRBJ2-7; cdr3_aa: CSVDSGSSYEQYF
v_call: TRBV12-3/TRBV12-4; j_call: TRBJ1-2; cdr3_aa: CASSSGRRVVNYGYTF
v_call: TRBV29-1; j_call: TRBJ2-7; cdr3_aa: CSAESDEDEQYF
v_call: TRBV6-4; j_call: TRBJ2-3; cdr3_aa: CASSDYSTDTQYF
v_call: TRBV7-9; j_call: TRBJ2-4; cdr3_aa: CASSARQGAIENIQYF
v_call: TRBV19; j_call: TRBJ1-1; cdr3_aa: CASRTGGGEAFF
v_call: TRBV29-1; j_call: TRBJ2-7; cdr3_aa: CSVEGLVSDEQYF